This T cell receptor beta chain was observed in a study of spatial heterogeneity in lung cancer. Looked up from germline, CDR1 is SGDLS and CDR2 is YYNGEE. The V gene end was trimmed by 3 bases and the J gene end by 3 bases; junction bases not matched to a gene: 4. CDR3 length equals 14 residues. Overall study results and limits: Ubiquitous expanded tumor TCRs surfaced in blood more at resection than they did at follow-up.

The time point is: blood at routine non-recurrence follow-up after resection. TCRdb used MiXCR to reprocess the 5' RACE reads, holding one entry per CDR3 protein. This repertoire shows 95,000 to 120,000 distinct CDR3 sequences, approximately 10% found once; its top ten account for 20% to 25%. This clonotype was counted at least ten times. Its antigen remains unidentified. The rearrangement uses TRBV9 and TRBJ1-1; 8 bases match TRBD1. Specimen: PBMCs, collected at follow-up. The receptor was derived from a female donor with early-stage non-small cell lung cancer. The CDR3 DNA reads as TGTGCCAGCAGCGGCGGACAGGGATACACTGAAGCTTTCTTT. Its translation is CASSGGQGYTEAFF. The variable domain in full, completed from reference TRBV9 and TRBJ1-1, reads DSGVTQTPKHLITATGQRVTLRCSPRSGDLSVYWYQQSLDQGLQFLIQYYNGEERAKGNILERFSAQQFPDLHSELNLSSLELGDSALYFCASSGGQGYTEAFFGQGTRLTVV.